This T cell receptor beta chain was sequenced during a study of blood T cell repertoires in COVID-19. As for the study in general: Donors in the United States, Italy and Spain gave samples during acute or convalescent COVID-19. In each case, the material was cDNA or gDNA derived from T cells, B-cell-depleted T cells, or PBMCs.

The CDR3 loop spans 15 amino acids. V shed 3 bases and J shed 2 bases, with 11 bases lying between them. The germline V gene encodes CDR1 SGHTA and CDR2 FQGNSA. In the original workflow: Amplifying reference gene primers gave estimates of nucleated cell counts. Measured with immunoSEQ multiplex PCR; TCRdb has only the in-frame clones, and not every one. For V, J and clone size, that table is used; D and trimming come from the DNA. The sample lists 55,000 to 75,000 clones, approximately 84% seen once, with about 9.1% in the top ten. This TCR derives from a man older than 75 with COVID-19, enrolled during active disease. The chain joins TRBV7-2 to TRBJ1-5; D ambiguous. The sample consisted of peripheral blood. CDR3 loop: CASSLTRVGNQPQHF. As DNA, the CDR3 is TGTGCCAGCAGCTTGACCCGGGTGGGCAATCAGCCCCAGCATTTT.